This T cell receptor beta chain derives from a study of blood T cell repertoires in COVID-19. Study at large: COVID-19 samples, acute and convalescent, were from the United States, Italy and Spain.

In the original processing: Reference gene primer amplification in the assay estimated nucleated cell counts. Assay used: immunoSEQ multiplex PCR; TCRdb lists only in-frame clones, some missing. The V and J calls and clone size are taken from that table; D and trimming were inferred from the DNA. The sample has some 240,000 clones; around 83% are singletons. V was pared by 0 bases and J by 7 bases, with 10 bases between. Germline-derived CDR1 and CDR2 are SEHNR and FQNEAQ (reference sequence). CDR3 length equals 15 residues. This TCR was recovered from a woman older than 75 with acute or convalescent COVID-19. The sequencing sample was made of peripheral blood. The chain joins TRBV7-9 to TRBJ1-6; D is perhaps TRBD1 (6 bases). Written as DNA, the CDR3 is TGTGCCAGCAGCTTAGCTCAGGGGTCAAATTCACCCCTCCACTTT. This encodes CASSLAQGSNSPLHF.